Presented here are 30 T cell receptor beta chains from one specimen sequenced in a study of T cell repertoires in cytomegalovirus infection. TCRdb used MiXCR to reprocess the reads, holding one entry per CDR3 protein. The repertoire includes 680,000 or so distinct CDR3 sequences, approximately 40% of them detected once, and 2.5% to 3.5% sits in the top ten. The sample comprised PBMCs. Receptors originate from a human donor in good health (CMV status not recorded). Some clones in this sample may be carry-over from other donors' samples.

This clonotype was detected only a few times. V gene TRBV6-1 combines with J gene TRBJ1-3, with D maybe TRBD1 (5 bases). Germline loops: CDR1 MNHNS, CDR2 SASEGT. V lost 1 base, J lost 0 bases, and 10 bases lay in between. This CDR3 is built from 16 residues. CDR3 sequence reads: CASSEGRTISGNTIYF. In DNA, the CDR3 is TGTGCCAGCAGTGAAGGGCGGACAATCTCTGGAAACACCATATATTTT.

CDR3 bases: TGTGCCAGCAGCGCTGAGACAGGGGTGCTTCCCTACGAGCAGTACTTC. Translating gives CASSAETGVLPYEQYF. V gene TRBV9 combines with J gene TRBJ2-7; 8 positions match TRBD1. The V gene end was trimmed by 3 bases and the J gene end by 2 bases; junction bases not matched to a gene: 10. The germline gives CDR1 SGDLS, CDR2 YYNGEE. This CDR3 contains 16 residues.

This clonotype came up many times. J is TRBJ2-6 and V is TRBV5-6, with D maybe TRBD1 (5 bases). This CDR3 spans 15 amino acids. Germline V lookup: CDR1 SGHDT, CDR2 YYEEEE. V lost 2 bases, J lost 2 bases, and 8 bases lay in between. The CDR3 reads CASSLSGTGANVLTF. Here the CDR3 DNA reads TGTGCCAGCAGCTTATCAGGGACTGGGGCCAACGTCCTGACTTTC.

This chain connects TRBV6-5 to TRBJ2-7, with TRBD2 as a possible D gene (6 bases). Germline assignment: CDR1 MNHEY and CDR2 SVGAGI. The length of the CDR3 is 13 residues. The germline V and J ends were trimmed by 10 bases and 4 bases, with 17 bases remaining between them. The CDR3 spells CATQKPGGYEQYF. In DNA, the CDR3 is TGTGCCACCCAAAAACCTGGGGGGTACGAGCAGTACTTC.

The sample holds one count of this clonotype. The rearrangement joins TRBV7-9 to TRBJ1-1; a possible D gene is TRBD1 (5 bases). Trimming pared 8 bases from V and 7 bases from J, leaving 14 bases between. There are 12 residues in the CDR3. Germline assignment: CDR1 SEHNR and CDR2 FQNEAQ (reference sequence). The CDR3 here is CASPPGRHEAFF. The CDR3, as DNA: TGTGCCAGCCCCCCAGGGAGGCATGAAGCTTTCTTT.

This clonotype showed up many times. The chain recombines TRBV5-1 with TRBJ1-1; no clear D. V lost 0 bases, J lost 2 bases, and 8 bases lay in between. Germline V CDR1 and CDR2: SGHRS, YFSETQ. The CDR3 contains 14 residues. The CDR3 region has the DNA TGCGCCAGCAGCTTGGATCGGGCCAACACTGAAGCTTTCTTT. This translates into CASSLDRANTEAFF.

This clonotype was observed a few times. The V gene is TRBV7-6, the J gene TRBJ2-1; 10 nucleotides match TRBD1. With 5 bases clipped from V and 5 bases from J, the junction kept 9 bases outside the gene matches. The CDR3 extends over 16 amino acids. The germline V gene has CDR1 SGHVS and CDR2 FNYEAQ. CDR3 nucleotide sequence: TGTGCCAGCAGCCCCCTCGGGACAGGGGACGACAATGAGCAGTTCTTC. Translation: CASSPLGTGDDNEQFF. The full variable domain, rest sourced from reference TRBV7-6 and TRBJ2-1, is GAGVSQSPRYKVTKRGQDVALRCDPISGHVSLYWYRQALGQGPEFLTYFNYEAQQDKSGLPNDRFSAERPEGSISTLTIQRTEQRDSAMYRCASSPLGTGDDNEQFFGPGTRLTVL.

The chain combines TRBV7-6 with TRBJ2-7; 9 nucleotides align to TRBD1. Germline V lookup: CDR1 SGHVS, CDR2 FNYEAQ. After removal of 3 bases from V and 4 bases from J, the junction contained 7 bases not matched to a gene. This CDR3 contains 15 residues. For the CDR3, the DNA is TGTGCCAGCAGCTTGGGGACAGGGTCCGTTTACGAGCAGTACTTC. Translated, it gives CASSLGTGSVYEQYF.

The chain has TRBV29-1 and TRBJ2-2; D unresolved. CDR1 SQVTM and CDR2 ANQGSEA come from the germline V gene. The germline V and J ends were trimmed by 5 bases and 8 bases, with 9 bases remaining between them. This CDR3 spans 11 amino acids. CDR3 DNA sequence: TGCAGCGTTACTTTGGGGGGGGAGCTGTTTTTT. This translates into CSVTLGGELFF.

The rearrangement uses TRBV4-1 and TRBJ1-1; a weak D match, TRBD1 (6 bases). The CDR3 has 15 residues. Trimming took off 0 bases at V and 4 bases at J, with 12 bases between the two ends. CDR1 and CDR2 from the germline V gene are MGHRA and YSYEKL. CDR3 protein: CASSQEGGLSTEAFF. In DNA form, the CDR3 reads TGCGCCAGCAGCCAAGAGGGGGGGCTCTCCACTGAAGCTTTCTTT.

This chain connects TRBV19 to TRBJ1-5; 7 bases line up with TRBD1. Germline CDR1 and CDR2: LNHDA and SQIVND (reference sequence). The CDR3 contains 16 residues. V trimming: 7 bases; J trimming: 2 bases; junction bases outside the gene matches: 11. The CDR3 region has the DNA TGTGCCAGTATTCCCAACAGGGGCTTTGGCAATCAGCCCCAGCATTTT. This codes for CASIPNRGFGNQPQHF. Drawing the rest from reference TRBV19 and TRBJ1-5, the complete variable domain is DGGITQSPKYLFRKEGQNVTLSCEQNLNHDAMYWYRQDPGQGLRLIYYSQIVNDFQKGDIAEGYSVSREKKESFPLTVTSAQKNPTAFYLCASIPNRGFGNQPQHFGDGTRLSIL.

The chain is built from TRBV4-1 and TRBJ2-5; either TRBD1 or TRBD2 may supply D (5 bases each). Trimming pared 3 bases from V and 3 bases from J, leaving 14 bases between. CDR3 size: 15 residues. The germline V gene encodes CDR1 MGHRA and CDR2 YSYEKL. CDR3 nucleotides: TGCGCCAGCAGCCATGAGGGACCGGCCAAAGAGACCCAGTACTTC. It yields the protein CASSHEGPAKETQYF.

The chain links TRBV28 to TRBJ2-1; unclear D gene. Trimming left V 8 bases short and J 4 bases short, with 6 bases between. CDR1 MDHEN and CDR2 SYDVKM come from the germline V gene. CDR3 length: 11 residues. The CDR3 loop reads CASVFYNEQFF. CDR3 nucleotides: TGTGCCAGCGTCTTTTACAATGAGCAGTTCTTC. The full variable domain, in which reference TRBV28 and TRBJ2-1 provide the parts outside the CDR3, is DVKVTQSSRYLVKRTGEKVFLECVQDMDHENMFWYRQDPGLGLRLIYFSYDVKMKEKGDIPEGYSVSREKKERFSLILESASTNQTSMYLCASVFYNEQFFGPGTRLTVL.

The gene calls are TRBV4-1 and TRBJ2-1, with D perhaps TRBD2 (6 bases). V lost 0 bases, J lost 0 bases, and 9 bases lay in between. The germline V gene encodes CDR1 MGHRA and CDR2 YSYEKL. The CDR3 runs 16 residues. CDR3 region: CASSQEEGYSYNEQFF. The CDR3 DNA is TGCGCCAGCAGCCAAGAGGAGGGTTACTCCTACAATGAGCAGTTCTTC.

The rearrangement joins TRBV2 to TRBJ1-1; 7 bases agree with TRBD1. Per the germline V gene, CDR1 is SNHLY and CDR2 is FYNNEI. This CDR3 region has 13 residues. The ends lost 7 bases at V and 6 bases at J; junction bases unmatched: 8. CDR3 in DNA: TGTGCCAGCAAGAACAGGGGTATCGCTGAAGCTTTCTTT. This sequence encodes CASKNRGIAEAFF.

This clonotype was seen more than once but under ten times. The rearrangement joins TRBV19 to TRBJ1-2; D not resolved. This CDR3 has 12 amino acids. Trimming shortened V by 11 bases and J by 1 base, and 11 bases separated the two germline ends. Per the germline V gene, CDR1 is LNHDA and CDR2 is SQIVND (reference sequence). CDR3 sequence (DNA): TGTGCCTCATATTGGGTTAACTATGGCTACACCTTC. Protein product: CASYWVNYGYTF.

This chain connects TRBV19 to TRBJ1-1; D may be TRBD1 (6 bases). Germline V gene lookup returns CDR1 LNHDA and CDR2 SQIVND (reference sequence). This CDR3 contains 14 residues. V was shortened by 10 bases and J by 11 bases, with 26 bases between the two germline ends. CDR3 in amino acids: CATSPSTGAIGAFF. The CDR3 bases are TGTGCCACCTCCCCCAGTACGGGGGCTATCGGGGCTTTCTTT.

CDR3 sequence: CSTNRDKNSPLHF. The CDR3 DNA is TGTTCCACCAACCGGGACAAGAATTCACCCCTCCACTTT. The chain carries TRBV6-6 and TRBJ1-6; weak D call: TRBD1 (6 bases). Looked up from germline, CDR1 is MNHNY and CDR2 is SVGAGI (reference sequence). This CDR3 has 13 residues.

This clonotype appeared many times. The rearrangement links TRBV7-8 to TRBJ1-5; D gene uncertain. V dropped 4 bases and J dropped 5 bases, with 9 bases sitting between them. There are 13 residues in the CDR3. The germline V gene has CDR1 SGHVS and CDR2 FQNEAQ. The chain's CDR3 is CASSSNTHQPQHF. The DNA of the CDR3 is TGTGCCAGCAGCTCCAACACGCATCAGCCCCAGCATTTT.

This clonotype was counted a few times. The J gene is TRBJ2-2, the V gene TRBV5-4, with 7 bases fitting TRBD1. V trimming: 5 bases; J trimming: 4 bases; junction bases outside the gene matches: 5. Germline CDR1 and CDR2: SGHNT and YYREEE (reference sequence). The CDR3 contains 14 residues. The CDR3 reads CASSTGDRTGELFF. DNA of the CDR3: TGTGCCAGCAGTACAGGGGATCGCACCGGGGAGCTGTTTTTT.

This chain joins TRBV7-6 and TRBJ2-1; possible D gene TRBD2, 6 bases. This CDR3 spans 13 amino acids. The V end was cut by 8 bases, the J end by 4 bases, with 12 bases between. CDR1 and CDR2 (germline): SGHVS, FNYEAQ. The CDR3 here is CASLLGGYNEQFF. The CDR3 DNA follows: TGTGCCAGCCTCCTGGGAGGATACAATGAGCAGTTCTTC.

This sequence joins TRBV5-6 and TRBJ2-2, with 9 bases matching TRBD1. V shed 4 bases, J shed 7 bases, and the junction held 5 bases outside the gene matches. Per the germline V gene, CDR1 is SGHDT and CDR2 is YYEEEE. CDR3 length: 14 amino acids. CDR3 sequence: CASSRTGVVGELFF. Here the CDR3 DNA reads TGTGCCAGCAGCCGGACAGGGGTGGTCGGGGAGCTGTTTTTT.

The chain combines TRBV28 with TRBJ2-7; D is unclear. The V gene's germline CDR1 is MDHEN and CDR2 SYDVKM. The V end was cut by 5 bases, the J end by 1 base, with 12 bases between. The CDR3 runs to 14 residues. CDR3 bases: TGTGCCAGCAGTAGGACCCCCGGTTCCTACGAGCAGTACTTC. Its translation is CASSRTPGSYEQYF. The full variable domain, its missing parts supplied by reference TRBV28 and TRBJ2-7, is DVKVTQSSRYLVKRTGEKVFLECVQDMDHENMFWYRQDPGLGLRLIYFSYDVKMKEKGDIPEGYSVSREKKERFSLILESASTNQTSMYLCASSRTPGSYEQYFGPGTRLTVT.

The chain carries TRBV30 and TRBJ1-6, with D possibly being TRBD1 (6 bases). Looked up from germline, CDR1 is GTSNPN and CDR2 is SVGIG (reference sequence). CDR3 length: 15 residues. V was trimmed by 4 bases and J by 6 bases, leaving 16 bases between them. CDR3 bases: TGTGCCTGGACAACAGGGCTAGGGTTTAATTCACCCCTCCACTTT. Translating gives CAWTTGLGFNSPLHF.

The CDR3 here is CASSRPGDQPQHF. The DNA of the CDR3 is TGCGCCAGCAGCCGGCCAGGGGATCAGCCCCAGCATTTT. The rearrangement uses TRBV4-1 and TRBJ1-5; possibly TRBD1 for D (6 bases). Trimming pared 4 bases from V and 5 bases from J, leaving 9 bases between. Germline V gene data show CDR1 as MGHRA and CDR2 as YSYEKL. The CDR3 spans 13 residues.

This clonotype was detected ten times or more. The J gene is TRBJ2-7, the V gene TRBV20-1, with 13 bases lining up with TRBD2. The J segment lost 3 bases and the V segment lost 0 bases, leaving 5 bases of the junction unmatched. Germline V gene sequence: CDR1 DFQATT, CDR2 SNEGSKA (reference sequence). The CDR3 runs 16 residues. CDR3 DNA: TGCAGTGCTAGAGATGCACTAGCGGGAGGGGACTACGAGCAGTACTTC. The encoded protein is CSARDALAGGDYEQYF.

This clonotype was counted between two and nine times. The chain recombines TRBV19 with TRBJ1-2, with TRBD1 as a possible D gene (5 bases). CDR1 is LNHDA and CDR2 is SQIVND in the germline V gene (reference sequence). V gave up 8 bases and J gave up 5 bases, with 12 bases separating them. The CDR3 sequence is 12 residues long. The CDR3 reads CASESWGYGYTF. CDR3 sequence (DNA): TGTGCCAGTGAATCCTGGGGGTATGGCTACACCTTC. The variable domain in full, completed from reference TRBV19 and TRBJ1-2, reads DGGITQSPKYLFRKEGQNVTLSCEQNLNHDAMYWYRQDPGQGLRLIYYSQIVNDFQKGDIAEGYSVSREKKESFPLTVTSAQKNPTAFYLCASESWGYGYTFGSGTRLTVV.

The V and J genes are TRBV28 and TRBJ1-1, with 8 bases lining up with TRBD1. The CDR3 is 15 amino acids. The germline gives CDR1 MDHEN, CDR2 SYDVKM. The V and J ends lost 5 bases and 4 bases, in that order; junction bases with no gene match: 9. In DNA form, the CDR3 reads TGTGCCAGCAGTCTCCAGGGGGCCCTTGGCACTGAAGCTTTCTTT. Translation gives CASSLQGALGTEAFF.

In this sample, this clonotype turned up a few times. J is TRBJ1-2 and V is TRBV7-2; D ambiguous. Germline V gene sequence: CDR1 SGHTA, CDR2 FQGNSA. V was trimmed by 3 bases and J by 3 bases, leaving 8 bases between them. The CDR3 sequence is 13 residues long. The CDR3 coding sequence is TGTGCCAGCAGCTTGCGGAGGGACTATGGCTACACCTTC. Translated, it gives CASSLRRDYGYTF.

The CDR3 sequence: CASSQDLREQFF. The CDR3 bases are TGTGCCAGCAGCCAAGACCTCAGGGAGCAGTTCTTC. V usage is TRBV14 and J usage is TRBJ2-1; no clear D. The germline V gene has CDR1 SGHDN and CDR2 FVKESK. Trimming removed 0 bases at V and 10 bases at J, with 7 bases between. The CDR3 length is 12 residues.